Listed below are T cell receptor beta chains from one sample, sequenced in a study of technical replicates of blood from a handful of donors. TCRdb's copy holds only in-frame clones and misses some; the assay was immunoSEQ multiplex PCR. The sample has about 16,000 clones; more than 75% are singletons. The material sequenced was PBMCs. The origin of the receptors is a human donor in good health. Each CDR3 is given with its conserved first and last residue. Fields, in order: J gene, V gene, CDR3 protein.

TRBJ2-4 TRBV28 CASSLRGAGALNIQYF
TRBJ2-1 TRBV6-1 CASSETYNEQFF
TRBJ1-4 TRBV19 CASRPGDGREKLFF
TRBJ1-1 TRBV29-1 CSVDGVNTEAFF
TRBJ2-7 TRBV29-1 CSVGPVHEQYF
TRBJ2-1 TRBV28 CASSLRDWEGLANEQFF
TRBJ2-3 TRBV19 CASSTWTGMNTDTQYF
TRBJ2-7 TRBV2 CASRRDSLYEQYF
TRBJ1-2 TRBV18 CASSLDRSNYGYTF
TRBJ1-5 TRBV18 CASSEAPGGDQPQHF
TRBJ2-7 TRBV11-2 CASSLVASGNYEQYF
TRBJ1-3 TRBV6-1 CASSVAGKGGNTIYF
TRBJ1-1 TRBV2 CANRNMDTEAFF
TRBJ2-5 TRBV30 CAWSRTGTQETQYF
TRBJ2-3 TRBV6-6 CASSYLGTSADTQYF
TRBJ2-7 TRBV2 CASTSDTYEQYF
TRBJ2-7 TRBV6-1 CASSERSYEQYF
TRBJ2-3 TRBV27 CASSLTGADTQYF
TRBJ2-1 TRBV7-8 CASSWSTGIFYNEQFF
TRBJ1-2 TRBV29-1 CSVHQTGGYTF
TRBJ2-7 TRBV19 CASSRDETGQEQYF
TRBJ2-1 TRBV13 CASSLALLGTSGREGQFF
TRBJ2-2 TRBV19 CASSGGNTGELFF
TRBJ2-3 TRBV5-1 CASSLGYGTSGSRSTDTQYF
TRBJ2-1 TRBV4-1 CASSQVGLGIIVDEQFF
TRBJ1-2 TRBV27 CASSGGGAVGYGYTF
TRBJ1-2 TRBV27 CASSPRQGAKGYTF
TRBJ2-5 TRBV9 CASSVSGSQETQYF
TRBJ1-1 TRBV5-1 CASSVTGQGDTEAFF